This T cell receptor beta chain appears in the sequencing data of a study of shared clonotypes between healthy human individuals. Background on the study: The plates for each donor numbered three CD4 naive, three CD4 memory, two CD8 naive and one CD8 memory.

This was a deep-level run. TCRdb keeps only in-frame clones here, not all; method: immunoSEQ multiplex PCR. Among more than 2,000,000 clones, more than 80% were seen once, and the ten largest hold 0.39%. Trimming left V 0 bases short and J 3 bases short, with 27 bases between. The CDR3 is 20 amino acids. Specimen: naive CD4+ T cells from PBMCs. Documented subset: CD45RA+ positively selected. This chain uses TRBV5-3 with TRBJ2-5; D is perhaps TRBD2 (5 bases). TRBV5-3 is an ORF, and what it does is uncertain. The receptor's source is a man between 18 and 29 years old in good health. Some clones in this sample may be carry-over from other donors' samples. CDR3 nucleotides: TGTGCCAGAAGCTTGGTTTTTAGGGCCCTACTTTCCCCCGGGGAAGAGACCCAGTACTTC. Translating it yields CARSLVFRALLSPGEETQYF.